The 17 T cell receptor beta chains below all came from one sample that was sequenced in a study of shared clonotypes between healthy human individuals. The data were produced by immunoSEQ multiplex PCR, yet TCRdb's version contains in-frame clones alone and is incomplete. The sample has about 2.4 million clones; 90% to 95% are singletons. Sequencing input: naive CD4+ T cells from PBMCs. Subset given: CD45RA+ positively selected. The origin of the receptors is a man aged 18 to 35 in good health. Some clones in this sample may be carry-over from other donors' samples.

This chain connects TRBV7-8 to TRBJ2-1; 9 bases line up with TRBD2. The ends lost 0 bases at V and 3 bases at J; junction bases unmatched: 9. CDR1 is SGHVS and CDR2 is FQNEAQ in the germline V gene. This CDR3 spans 18 amino acids. The CDR3: CASSLALAGPHYYNEQFF. The CDR3, as DNA: TGTGCCAGCAGCTTAGCCCTAGCGGGACCTCATTACTACAATGAGCAGTTCTTC.

This sequence joins TRBV7-2 and TRBJ2-2; D not certain. CDR1 is SGHTA and CDR2 is FQGNSA in the germline V gene. Trimming pared 1 base from V and 1 base from J, leaving 13 bases between. The CDR3 is made up of 17 amino acids. The CDR3 protein is CASSLVRFELNTGELFF. The CDR3, as DNA: TGTGCCAGCAGCTTAGTCAGGTTTGAGCTGAACACCGGGGAGCTGTTTTTT.

This chain joins TRBV7-9 and TRBJ2-3; a weak D match, TRBD1 (5 bases). Germline CDR1 SEHNR, CDR2 FQNEAQ (reference sequence). This CDR3 contains 16 residues. V lost 3 bases and J lost 1, with 14 bases in between. CDR3 DNA: TGTGCCAGCAGCTTCTATAGCCCCAGGGGCACAGATACGCAGTATTTT. Amino acid sequence: CASSFYSPRGTDTQYF.

The chain carries TRBV7-2 and TRBJ1-2, with 7 positions matching TRBD1. The CDR3 loop spans 13 amino acids. Unmatched junction bases numbered 7, after V lost 5 bases and J lost 7 bases. Germline-derived CDR1 and CDR2 are SGHTA and FQGNSA. The CDR3 DNA sequence: TGTGCCAGCAGCCCGGGGACAGCGCCTGGCTACACCTTC. Translating it yields CASSPGTAPGYTF.

A note on this clone: Other DNA variants within this sample encode the same CDR3. This sequence joins TRBV5-1 and TRBJ1-4; D call uncertain. The CDR3 contains 13 residues. Trimming cost V 0 bases and J 4 bases, with 4 bases left between them. The germline V gene has CDR1 SGHRS and CDR2 YFSETQ. CDR3 residues: CASSLGNNEKLFF. In nucleotides, the CDR3 is TGCGCCAGCAGCTTGGGCAATAATGAAAAACTGTTTTTT.

The chain employs TRBV18 and TRBJ2-7, with 7 bases aligning to TRBD2. V dropped 3 bases and J dropped 3; count of bases not matched to a gene: 5. This CDR3 is 14 amino acids long. In germline, CDR1 is KGHSH, CDR2 LQKENI. The CDR3 DNA reads TGTGCCAGCTCACCTAGGCTAGCGGACTACGAGCAGTACTTC. This codes for CASSPRLADYEQYF.

Worth noting for this clone: Other DNA sequences within the sample encode an identical CDR3. This rearrangement joins TRBV2 to TRBJ2-7, with D maybe TRBD1 (6 bases). Trimming removed 3 bases at V and 1 base at J, with 13 bases between. CDR1 is SNHLY and CDR2 is FYNNEI in the germline V gene. This CDR3 has 15 amino acids. The CDR3 spells CASSETGSTSYEQYF. The CDR3 DNA follows: TGTGCCAGCAGTGAGACAGGATCGACTTCCTACGAGCAGTACTTC.

This clone was recorded a few times. Other DNA sequences from this sample encode an identical CDR3 as well. The V and J genes are TRBV11-2 and TRBJ1-1, with a tentative D call TRBD1 (6 bases). The V gene lost 4 bases and the J gene lost 1 base, with 7 bases spanning the gap. The CDR3 is made up of 13 amino acids. Looked up from germline, CDR1 is SGHAT and CDR2 is FQNNGV. CDR3 in amino acids: CASSSDRNTEAFF. The CDR3 region has the DNA TGTGCCAGCAGCTCGGACAGGAACACTGAAGCTTTCTTT.

The chain combines TRBV5-1 with TRBJ2-7; tentatively, D is TRBD1 or TRBD2 (6 bases each). Germline values: CDR1 SGHRS, CDR2 YFSETQ. Trimming took 5 bases from V and 6 from J, leaving 9 bases between them. There are 11 residues in the CDR3. CDR3 bases: TGCGCCAGCAGGGGGGGCCGCGAGCAGTACTTC. Translation: CASRGGREQYF. Using reference TRBV5-1 and TRBJ2-7 for the parts outside the CDR3, the full variable domain is KAGVTQTPRYLIKTRGQQVTLSCSPISGHRSVSWYQQTPGQGLQFLFEYFSETQRNKGNFPGRFSGRQFSNSRSEMNVSTLELGDSALYLCASRGGREQYFGPGTRLTVT.

The chain is built from TRBV11-2 and TRBJ2-7, with D possibly being TRBD1 (6 bases). The germline gives CDR1 SGHAT, CDR2 FQNNGV. The CDR3 has 15 amino acids. The ends were cut back, 5 bases at V and 1 base at J, with 15 bases in the middle. CDR3 bases: TGTGCCAGCAGCGCACACAGGGAGAAGTCCTACGAGCAGTACTTC. It encodes CASSAHREKSYEQYF.

The CDR3 protein is CASSLSGWGYNEQFF. The CDR3 nucleotides read TGTGCCAGCAGCCTTAGCGGGTGGGGGTACAATGAGCAGTTCTTC. The J gene is TRBJ2-1, the V gene TRBV7-2, with 7 positions matching TRBD2. This CDR3 region has 15 residues. Germline V gene sequence: CDR1 SGHTA, CDR2 FQGNSA. V dropped 5 bases and J dropped 4; count of bases not matched to a gene: 8.

The V and J genes are TRBV2 and TRBJ2-1; the D is unclear. CDR1 SNHLY and CDR2 FYNNEI come from the germline V gene. This CDR3 is 12 amino acids long. Trimming took off 3 bases at V and 8 bases at J, with 8 bases between the two ends. DNA of the CDR3: TGTGCCAGCAGTGAGGGTCTGGATGAGCAGTTCTTC. Amino acid sequence: CASSEGLDEQFF. The full variable domain, in which reference TRBV2 and TRBJ2-1 provide the parts outside the CDR3, is EPEVTQTPSHQVTQMGQEVILRCVPISNHLYFYWYRQILGQKVEFLVSFYNNEISEKSEIFDDQFSVERPDGSNFTLKIRSTKLEDSAMYFCASSEGLDEQFFGPGTRLTVL.

The V gene is TRBV5-1, the J gene TRBJ2-1, with 10 bases that match TRBD2. Germline CDR1 SGHRS, CDR2 YFSETQ. V lost 4 bases and J lost 11; bases outside the gene matches: 6. This CDR3 spans 13 amino acids. The CDR3 region has the DNA TGCGCCAGCAGCCCGGGACTAGCGATGAAGCAGTTCTTC. Amino acid sequence: CASSPGLAMKQFF.

Concerning this clone: Other DNA sequences in the same sample also yield this CDR3. The rearrangement links TRBV29-1 to TRBJ2-7, with 7 bases lining up with TRBD1. CDR1 is SQVTM and CDR2 is ANQGSEA in the germline V gene. The CDR3 contains 12 residues. V shed 5 bases, J shed 4 bases, and the junction held 5 bases outside the gene matches. CDR3 DNA sequence: TGCAGCGTTACTGGACAGGATTACGAGCAGTACTTC. Residues: CSVTGQDYEQYF.

The J gene is TRBJ1-6, the V gene TRBV5-1, with 9 bases lining up with TRBD1. The CDR3 loop spans 15 amino acids. Looked up from germline, CDR1 is SGHRS and CDR2 is YFSETQ. The V gene end was trimmed by 0 bases and the J gene end by 10 bases; junction bases not matched to a gene: 5. As DNA, the CDR3 is TGCGCCAGCAGCTTGGAGGGACAGGGAAGGTCACCCCTCCACTTT. Translation gives CASSLEGQGRSPLHF.

V is TRBV6-6 and J is TRBJ2-7; perhaps D is TRBD1 or TRBD2 (6 bases each). Germline CDR1 reads MNHNY; CDR2 reads SVGAGI (reference sequence). This CDR3 spans 15 amino acids. Trimming removed 5 bases at V and 0 bases at J, with 14 bases between. The CDR3 coding sequence is TGTGCCAGCAGTAACAGGGAGGTACCCTCCTACGAGCAGTACTTC. As protein: CASSNREVPSYEQYF.

For this clone: At one boundary the junction diverges from the germline segment, which might be a read error. This chain uses TRBV6-5 with TRBJ1-1; 9 bases align to TRBD1. The germline V gene encodes CDR1 MNHEY and CDR2 SVGAGI. This CDR3 is built from 12 residues. The CDR3 sequence is CTSTSPGQGAFF. DNA of the CDR3: TGTACCAGCACCAGTCCGGGACAGGGAGCTTTCTTT.